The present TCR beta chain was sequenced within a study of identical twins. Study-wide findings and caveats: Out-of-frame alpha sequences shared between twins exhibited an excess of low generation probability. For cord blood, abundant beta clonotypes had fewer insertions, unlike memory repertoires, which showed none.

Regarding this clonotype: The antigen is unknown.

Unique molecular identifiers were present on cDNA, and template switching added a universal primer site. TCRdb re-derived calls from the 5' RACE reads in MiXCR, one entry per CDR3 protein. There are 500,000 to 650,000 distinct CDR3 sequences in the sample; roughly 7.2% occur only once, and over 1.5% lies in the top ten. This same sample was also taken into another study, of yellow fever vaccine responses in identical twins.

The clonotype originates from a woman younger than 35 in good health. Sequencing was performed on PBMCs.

The CDR3 region is CASSQESQVVGYTF. The CDR3 nucleotides read TGTGCCAGCAGCCAAGAATCGCAGGTTGTGGGCTACACCTTC. This chain connects TRBV14 to TRBJ1-2; D is ambiguous. Germline V gene lookup returns CDR1 SGHDN and CDR2 FVKESK. V lost 0 bases and J lost 8, with 13 bases in between. This CDR3 spans 14 amino acids.